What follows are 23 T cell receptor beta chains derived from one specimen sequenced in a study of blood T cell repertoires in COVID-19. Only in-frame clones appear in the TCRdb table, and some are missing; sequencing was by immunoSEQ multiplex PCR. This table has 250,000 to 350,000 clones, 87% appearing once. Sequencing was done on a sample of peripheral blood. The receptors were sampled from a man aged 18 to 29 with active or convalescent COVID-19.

The CDR3 reads CASSSGTGFNEQFF. CDR3 coding DNA: TGCGCCAGCAGCTCCGGGACAGGGTTCAATGAGCAGTTCTTC. The J gene is TRBJ2-1, the V gene TRBV5-1; 9 bases align to TRBD1. Germline V gives CDR1 SGHRS, CDR2 YFSETQ. This CDR3 is built from 14 residues. V was clipped by 3 bases and J by 6 bases; unmatched bases: 4.

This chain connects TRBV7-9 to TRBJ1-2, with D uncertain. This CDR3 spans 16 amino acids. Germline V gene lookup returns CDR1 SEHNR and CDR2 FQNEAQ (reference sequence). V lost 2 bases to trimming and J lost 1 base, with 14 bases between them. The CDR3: CASSLSGLVGNYGYTF. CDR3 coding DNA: TGTGCCAGCAGCTTATCGGGTCTGGTGGGTAACTATGGCTACACCTTC. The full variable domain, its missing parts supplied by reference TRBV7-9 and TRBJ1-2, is DTGVSQNPRHKITKRGQNVTFRCDPISEHNRLYWYRQTLGQGPEFLTYFQNEAQLEKSRLLSDRFSAERPKGSFSTLEIQRTEQGDSAMYLCASSLSGLVGNYGYTFGSGTRLTVV.

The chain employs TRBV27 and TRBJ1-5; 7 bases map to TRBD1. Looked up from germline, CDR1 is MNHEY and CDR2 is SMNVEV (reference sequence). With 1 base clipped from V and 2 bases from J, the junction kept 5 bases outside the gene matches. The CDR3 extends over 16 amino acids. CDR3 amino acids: CASSLLGGAGNQPQHF. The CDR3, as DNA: TGTGCCAGCAGTTTATTAGGGGGCGCGGGCAATCAGCCCCAGCATTTT.

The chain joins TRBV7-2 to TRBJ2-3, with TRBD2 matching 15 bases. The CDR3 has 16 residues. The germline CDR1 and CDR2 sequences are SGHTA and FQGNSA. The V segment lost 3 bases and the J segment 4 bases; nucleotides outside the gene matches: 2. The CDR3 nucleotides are TGTGCCAGCAGCTTTTGGACTAGCGGGGGGGCAGATACGCAGTATTTT. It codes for CASSFWTSGGADTQYF.

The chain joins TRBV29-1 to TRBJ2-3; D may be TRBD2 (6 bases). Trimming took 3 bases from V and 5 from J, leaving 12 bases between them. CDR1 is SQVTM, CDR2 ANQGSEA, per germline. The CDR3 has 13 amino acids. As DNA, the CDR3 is TGCAGCGTTGATTCGGAGGGCAGAGATACGCAGTATTTT. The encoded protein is CSVDSEGRDTQYF.

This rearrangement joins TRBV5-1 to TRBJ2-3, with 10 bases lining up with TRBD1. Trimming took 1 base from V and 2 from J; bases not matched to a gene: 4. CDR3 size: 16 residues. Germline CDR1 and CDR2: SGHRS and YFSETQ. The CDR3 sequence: CASSLRTGGNTDTQYF. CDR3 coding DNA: TGCGCCAGCAGCTTGCGGACAGGGGGTAACACAGATACGCAGTATTTT.

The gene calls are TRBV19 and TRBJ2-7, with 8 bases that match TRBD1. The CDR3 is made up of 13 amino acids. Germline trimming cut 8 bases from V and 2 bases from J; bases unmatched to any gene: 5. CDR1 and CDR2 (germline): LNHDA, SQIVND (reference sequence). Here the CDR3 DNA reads TGTGCCAGTCGACAGGGGATGACCTACGAGCAGTACTTC. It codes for CASRQGMTYEQYF.

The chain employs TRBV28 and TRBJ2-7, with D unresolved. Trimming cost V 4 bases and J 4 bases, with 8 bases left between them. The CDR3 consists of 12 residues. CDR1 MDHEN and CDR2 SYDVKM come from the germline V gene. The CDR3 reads CASSSPGYEQYF. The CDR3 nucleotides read TGTGCCAGCAGTTCCCCCGGGTACGAGCAGTACTTC.

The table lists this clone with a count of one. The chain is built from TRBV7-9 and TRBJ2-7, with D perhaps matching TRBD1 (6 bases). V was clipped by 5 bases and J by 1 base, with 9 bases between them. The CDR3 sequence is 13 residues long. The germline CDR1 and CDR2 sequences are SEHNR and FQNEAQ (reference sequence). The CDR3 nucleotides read TGTGCCAGCAGCCCGGACAGATCCTACGAGCAGTACTTC. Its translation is CASSPDRSYEQYF.

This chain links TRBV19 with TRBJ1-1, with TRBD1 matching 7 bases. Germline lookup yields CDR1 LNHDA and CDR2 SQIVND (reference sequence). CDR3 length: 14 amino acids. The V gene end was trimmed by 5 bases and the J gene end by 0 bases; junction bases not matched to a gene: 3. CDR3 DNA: TGTGCCAGTAGTCCCGGGACAGTGAACACTGAAGCTTTCTTT. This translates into CASSPGTVNTEAFF.

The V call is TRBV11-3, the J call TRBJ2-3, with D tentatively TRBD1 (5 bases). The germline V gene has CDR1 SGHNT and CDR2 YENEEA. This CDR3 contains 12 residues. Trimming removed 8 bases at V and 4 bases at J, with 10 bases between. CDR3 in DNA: TGTGCCAGCTCCCAGGGTGCAGATACGCAGTATTTT. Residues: CASSQGADTQYF.

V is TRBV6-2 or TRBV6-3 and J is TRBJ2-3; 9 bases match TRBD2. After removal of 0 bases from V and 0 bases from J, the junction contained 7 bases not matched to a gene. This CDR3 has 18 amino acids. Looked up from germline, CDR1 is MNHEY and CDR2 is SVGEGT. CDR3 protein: CASSYSVVAGESTDTQYF. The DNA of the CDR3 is TGTGCCAGCAGTTACTCTGTCGTAGCGGGGGAAAGCACAGATACGCAGTATTTT.

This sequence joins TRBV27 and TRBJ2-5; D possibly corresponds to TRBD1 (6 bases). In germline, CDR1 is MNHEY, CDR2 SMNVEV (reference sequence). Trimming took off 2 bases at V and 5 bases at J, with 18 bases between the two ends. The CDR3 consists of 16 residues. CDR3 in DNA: TGTGCCAGCAGTTTAGATGGGGGACACCACGGGGAGACCCAGTACTTC. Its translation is CASSLDGGHHGETQYF.

The CDR3 bases are TGTGCCAGCAGTTTACCCCGGGACAGGGACAATGAGCAGTTCTTC. It is translated as CASSLPRDRDNEQFF. This chain joins TRBV28 and TRBJ2-1, with TRBD1 identical over 9 bases. The CDR3 is 15 residues long. CDR1 is MDHEN and CDR2 is SYDVKM in the germline V gene. V gave up 2 bases and J gave up 5 bases; unmatched junction bases: 4.

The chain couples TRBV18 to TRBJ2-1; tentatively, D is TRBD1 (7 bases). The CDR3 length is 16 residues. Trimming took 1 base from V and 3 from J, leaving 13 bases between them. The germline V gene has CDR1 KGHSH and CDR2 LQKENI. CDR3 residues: CASSPQGAGYYNEQFF. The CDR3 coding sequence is TGTGCCAGCTCACCACAGGGGGCGGGATACTACAATGAGCAGTTCTTC.

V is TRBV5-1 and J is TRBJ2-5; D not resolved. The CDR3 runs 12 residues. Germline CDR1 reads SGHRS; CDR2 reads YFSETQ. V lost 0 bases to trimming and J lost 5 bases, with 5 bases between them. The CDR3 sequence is CASSLAAETQYF. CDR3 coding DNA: TGCGCCAGCAGCTTGGCCGCGGAGACCCAGTACTTC.

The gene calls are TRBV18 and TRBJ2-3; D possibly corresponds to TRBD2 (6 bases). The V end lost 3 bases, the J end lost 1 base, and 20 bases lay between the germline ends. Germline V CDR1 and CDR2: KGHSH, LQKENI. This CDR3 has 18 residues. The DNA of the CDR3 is TGTGCCAGCTCACCGGAGGGCATTCTTCAGACGGGCACAGATACGCAGTATTTT. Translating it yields CASSPEGILQTGTDTQYF.

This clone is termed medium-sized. The CDR3 here is CARMDRDNTDTQYF. CDR3 bases: TGCGCCAGGATGGACAGGGACAACACAGATACGCAGTATTTT. The V call is TRBV5-1, the J call TRBJ2-3, with 8 bases fitting TRBD1. Germline-derived CDR1 and CDR2 are SGHRS and YFSETQ. The CDR3 has 14 residues. Trimming at V came to 8 bases and at J to 2 bases, leaving 7 bases not matched to a gene.

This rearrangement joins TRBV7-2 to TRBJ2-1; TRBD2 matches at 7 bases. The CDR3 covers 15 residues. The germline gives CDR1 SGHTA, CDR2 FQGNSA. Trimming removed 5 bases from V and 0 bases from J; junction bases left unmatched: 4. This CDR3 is CASSVRENSYNEQFF. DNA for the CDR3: TGTGCCAGCAGCGTGCGGGAGAACTCCTACAATGAGCAGTTCTTC.

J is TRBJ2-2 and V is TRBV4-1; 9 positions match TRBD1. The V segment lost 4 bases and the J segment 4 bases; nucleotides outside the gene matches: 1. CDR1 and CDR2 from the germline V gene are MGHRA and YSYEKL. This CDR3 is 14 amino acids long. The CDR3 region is CASSLDRGTGELFF. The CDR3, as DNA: TGCGCCAGCAGCCTGGACAGGGGCACCGGGGAGCTGTTTTTT.

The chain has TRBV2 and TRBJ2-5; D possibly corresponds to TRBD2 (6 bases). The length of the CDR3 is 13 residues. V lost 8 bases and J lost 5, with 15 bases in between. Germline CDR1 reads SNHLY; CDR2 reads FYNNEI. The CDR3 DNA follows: TGTGCCAGCGCCGCGGGACCACGGGAGACCCAGTACTTC. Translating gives CASAAGPRETQYF.

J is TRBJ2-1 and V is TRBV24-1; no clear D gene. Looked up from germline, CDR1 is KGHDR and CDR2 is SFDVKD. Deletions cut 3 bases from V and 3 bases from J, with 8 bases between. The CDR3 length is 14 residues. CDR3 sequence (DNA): TGTGCCACCAGTGATACCACTAACTACAATGAGCAGTTCTTC. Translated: CATSDTTNYNEQFF.

CDR3 region: CASRGQAGDPGSGNTIYF. The CDR3 DNA follows: TGTGCCAGCAGGGGACAGGCAGGTGACCCGGGCTCTGGAAACACCATATATTTT. The V gene is TRBV6-4, the J gene TRBJ1-3; 8 bases map to TRBD1. The CDR3 has 18 residues. Looked up from germline, CDR1 is MRHNA and CDR2 is SNTAGT. J gave up 0 bases and V 6 bases, and 13 bases lay outside the gene matches.